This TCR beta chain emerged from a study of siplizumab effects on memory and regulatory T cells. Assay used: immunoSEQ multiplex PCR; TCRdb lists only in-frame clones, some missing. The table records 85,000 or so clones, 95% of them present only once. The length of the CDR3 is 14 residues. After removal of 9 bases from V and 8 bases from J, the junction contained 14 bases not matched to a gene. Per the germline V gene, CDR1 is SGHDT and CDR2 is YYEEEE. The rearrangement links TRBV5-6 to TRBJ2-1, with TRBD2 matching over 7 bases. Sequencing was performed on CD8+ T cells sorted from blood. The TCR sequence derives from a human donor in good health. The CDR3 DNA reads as TGTGCCACCGACCACGGGGGGTTAGGGTATGAGCAGTTCTTC. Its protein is CATDHGGLGYEQFF. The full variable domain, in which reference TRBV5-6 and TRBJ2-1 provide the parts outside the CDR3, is DAGVTQSPTHLIKTRGQQVTLRCSPKSGHDTVSWYQQALGQGPQFIFQYYEEEERQRGNFPDRFSGHQFPNYSSELNVNALLLGDSALYLCATDHGGLGYEQFFGPGTRLTVL.